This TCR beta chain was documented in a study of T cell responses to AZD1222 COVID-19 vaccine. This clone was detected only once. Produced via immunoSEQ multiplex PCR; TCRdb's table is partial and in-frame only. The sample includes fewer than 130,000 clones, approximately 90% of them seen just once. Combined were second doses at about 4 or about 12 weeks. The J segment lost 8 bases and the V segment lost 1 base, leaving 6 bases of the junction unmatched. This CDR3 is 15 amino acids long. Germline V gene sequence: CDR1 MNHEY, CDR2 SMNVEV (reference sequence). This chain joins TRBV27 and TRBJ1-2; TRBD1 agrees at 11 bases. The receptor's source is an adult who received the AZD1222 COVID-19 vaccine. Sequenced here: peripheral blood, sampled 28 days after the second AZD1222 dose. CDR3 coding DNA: TGTGCCAGCAGTTTATTAGGACAGGGGGCGGGAGGCTACACCTTC. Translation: CASSLLGQGAGGYTF.